This paragraph reports one T cell receptor beta chain. The antigen remains unidentified. This record belongs to a study of cytomegalovirus exposure and HLA in healthy donors. General observations from the study: Upon later analysis, TCR association rates were observed to vary by HLA locus, being highest for DRB1 and lowest for HLA-C. What was likely a sequencing artifact was a cluster of highly shared sequence variants. The authors confirmed in vitro that three CMV-associated chains were specific for CMV antigens.

The CDR3 loop spans 16 amino acids. J gave up 2 bases and V 4 bases, and 7 bases lay outside the gene matches. CDR1 is MNHNY and CDR2 is SVGAGI in the germline V gene (reference sequence). The PCR ran on 60 Vbeta and 13 Jbeta primers. Clones were sequenced by immunoSEQ multiplex PCR, and TCRdb holds only the in-frame ones, with some missing. Counted here are 150,000 to 200,000 clones, over 60% occurring once; the ten biggest clones make up approximately 3.1%. The gene calls are TRBV6-6 and TRBJ2-5; 10 bases fit TRBD1. Sequenced input: PBMCs. The receptor was derived from a woman aged 35 to 49 in good health and CMV-seronegative. Here the CDR3 reads CASSWTGGPGQETQYF. The CDR3 nucleotides are TGTGCCAGCAGTTGGACAGGGGGGCCAGGTCAAGAGACCCAGTACTTC.